The entry that follows covers one T cell receptor (beta chain) sequence. The antigen is unknown. The time point was: cycle 4 day 1 (C4D1), after more than five weeks of nivolumab. Each patient's relapse followed autologous stem cell transplantation, and brentuximab vedotin exposure varied. Applied to thawed PBMCs, magnetic negative selection was the method used to isolate CD8+ T cells. Clones were read by immunoSEQ multiplex PCR, and TCRdb kept only the in-frame ones, dropping some. Among about 20,000 clones, 84% were seen once, and the ten largest hold approximately 7%. The source of the sample is a study of PD-1 blockade in classical Hodgkin lymphoma. Study-level points and caveats: The CD4+ diversity rise by C4D1 was clearest in complete responders. Patients who began taking nivolumab under 1 year after ASCT were left out.

Germline values: CDR1 SEHNR, CDR2 FQNEAQ (reference sequence). Trimming stripped 1 base from V and 7 bases from J, with 18 bases between. CDR3 length: 16 amino acids. The sequence derives from a human donor with classical Hodgkin lymphoma. The sequencing used CD8+ T cells from blood, collected before the fourth cycle of nivolumab. V gene TRBV7-9 combines with J gene TRBJ2-3, with TRBD2 as a possible D gene (5 bases). The CDR3 DNA sequence: TGTGCCAGCAGCTTAGGAACCGGGGTGGCCTCCTATACGCAGTATTTT. Its translation: CASSLGTGVASYTQYF.